The clone carrying this T cell receptor (beta chain) was seen just once. Its antigen is as yet unknown. Naive CD45RA+ and memory CD45RA-negative subsets were split from CD4+ cells. The data originate from a study of shared clonotypes between healthy human individuals. Germline V CDR1 and CDR2: MDHEN, SYDVKM. The CDR3 length is 15 residues. Trimming at V came to 6 bases and at J to 7 bases, leaving 14 bases not matched to a gene. Authors' methods: Because ImmunoSEQ provided only junction sequences with no quality scores, the filtering differed. Some clones are missing from TCRdb's copy, which holds only in-frame ones; the method was immunoSEQ multiplex PCR. The DNA was the basis for D and trimming; V, J and clone size are from that table. This table has 1,500,000 or so clones, approximately 98.5% appearing once. Findings of the study overall: Memory subsets generally showed lower estimated richness than naive subsets. The diversity represented, both genetic and in exposure history, was limited by few donors.

Sequenced: naive CD4+ T cells sorted from blood. Subset defined: CD45RA+ positively selected. The J gene is TRBJ1-2, the V gene TRBV28; 7 nucleotides align to TRBD1. The sequence was collected from a man aged 30 to 39 in good health. The CDR3 region has the DNA TGTGCCAGCAGGATTACAGGGGCACTCAATAGTGGCTACACCTTC. This codes for CASRITGALNSGYTF.